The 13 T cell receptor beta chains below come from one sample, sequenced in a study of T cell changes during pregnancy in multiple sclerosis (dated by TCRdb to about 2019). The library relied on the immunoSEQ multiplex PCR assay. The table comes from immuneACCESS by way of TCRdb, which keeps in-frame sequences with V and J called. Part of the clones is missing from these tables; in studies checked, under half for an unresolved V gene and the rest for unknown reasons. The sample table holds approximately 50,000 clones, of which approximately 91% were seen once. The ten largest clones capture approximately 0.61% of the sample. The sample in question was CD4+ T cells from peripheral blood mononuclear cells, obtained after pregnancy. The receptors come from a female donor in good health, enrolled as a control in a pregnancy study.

CDR3 protein: CASRRGNEQFF. The DNA of the CDR3 is TGTGCCAGTAGGCGGGGAAATGAGCAGTTCTTC. This chain uses TRBV6-5 with TRBJ2-1; D perhaps matches TRBD2 (6 bases). CDR1 and CDR2 (germline): MNHEY, SVGAGI. Trimming removed 9 bases from V and 7 bases from J, with 10 bases in between. This CDR3 contains 11 residues.

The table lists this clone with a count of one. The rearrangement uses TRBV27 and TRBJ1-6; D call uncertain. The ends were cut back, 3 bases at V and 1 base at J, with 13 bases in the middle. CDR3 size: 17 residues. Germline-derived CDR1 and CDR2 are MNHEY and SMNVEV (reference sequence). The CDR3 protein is CASSFQKGASYNSPLHF. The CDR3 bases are TGTGCCAGCAGTTTTCAGAAGGGAGCATCCTATAATTCACCCCTCCACTTT.

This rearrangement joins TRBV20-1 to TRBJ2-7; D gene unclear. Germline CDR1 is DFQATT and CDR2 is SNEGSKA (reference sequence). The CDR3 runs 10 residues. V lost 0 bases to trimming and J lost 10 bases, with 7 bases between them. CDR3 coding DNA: TGCAGTGCTAGAGACAGAACCCAGTACTTC. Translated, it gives CSARDRTQYF.

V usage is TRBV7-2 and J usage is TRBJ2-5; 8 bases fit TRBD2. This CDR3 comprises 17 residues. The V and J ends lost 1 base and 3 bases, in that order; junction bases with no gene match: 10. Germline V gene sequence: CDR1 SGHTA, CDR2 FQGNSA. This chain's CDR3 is CASSLDGAGAVKETQYF. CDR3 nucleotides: TGTGCCAGCAGCTTAGATGGAGCGGGGGCCGTAAAAGAGACCCAGTACTTC. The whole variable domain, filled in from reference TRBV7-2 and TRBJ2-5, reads GAGVSQSPSNKVTEKGKDVELRCDPISGHTALYWYRQSLGQGLEFLIYFQGNSAPDKSGLPSDRFSAERTGGSVSTLTIQRTQQEDSAVYLCASSLDGAGAVKETQYFGPGTRLLVL.

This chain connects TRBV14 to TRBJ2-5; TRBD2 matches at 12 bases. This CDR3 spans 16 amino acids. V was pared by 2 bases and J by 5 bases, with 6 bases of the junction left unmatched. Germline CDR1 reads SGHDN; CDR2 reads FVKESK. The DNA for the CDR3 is TGTGCCAGCAGCCAAAGGACTAGCGGGAAATGGGAGACCCAGTACTTC. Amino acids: CASSQRTSGKWETQYF. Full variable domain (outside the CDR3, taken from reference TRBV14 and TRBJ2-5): EAGVTQFPSHSVIEKGQTVTLRCDPISGHDNLYWYRRVMGKEIKFLLHFVKESKQDESGMPNNRFLAERTGGTYSTLKVQPAELEDSGVYFCASSQRTSGKWETQYFGPGTRLLVL.

CDR3 sequence reads: CASSQGTGGQYF. The CDR3 DNA is TGTGCCAGCAGTCAAGGGACAGGGGGACAGTACTTC. The rearrangement uses TRBV6-5 and TRBJ2-7; 11 nucleotides line up with TRBD1. Germline V gene lookup returns CDR1 MNHEY and CDR2 SVGAGI. V dropped 5 bases and J dropped 10; count of bases not matched to a gene: 4. The CDR3 is 12 residues long.

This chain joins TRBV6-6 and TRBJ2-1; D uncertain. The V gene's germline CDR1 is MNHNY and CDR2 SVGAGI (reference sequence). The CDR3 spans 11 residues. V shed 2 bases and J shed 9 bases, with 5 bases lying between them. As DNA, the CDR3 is TGTGCCAGCAGTTACACGGGTGAGCAGTTCTTC. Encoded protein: CASSYTGEQFF.

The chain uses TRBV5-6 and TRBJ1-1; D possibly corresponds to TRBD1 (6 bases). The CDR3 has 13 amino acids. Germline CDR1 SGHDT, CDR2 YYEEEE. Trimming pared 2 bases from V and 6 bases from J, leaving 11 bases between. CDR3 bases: TGTGCCAGCAGCTTTATCAGGGGACCTGAAGCTTTCTTT. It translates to CASSFIRGPEAFF.

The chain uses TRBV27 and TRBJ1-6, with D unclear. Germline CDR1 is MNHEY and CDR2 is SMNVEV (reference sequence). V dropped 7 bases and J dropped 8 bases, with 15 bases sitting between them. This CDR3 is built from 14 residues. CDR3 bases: TGTGCCAGCACCAGAGCGGGTGGGGATTCACCCCTCCACTTT. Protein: CASTRAGGDSPLHF.

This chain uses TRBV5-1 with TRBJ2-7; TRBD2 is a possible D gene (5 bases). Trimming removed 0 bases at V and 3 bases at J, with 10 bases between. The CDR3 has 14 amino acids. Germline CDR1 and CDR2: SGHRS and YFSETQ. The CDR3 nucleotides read TGCGCCAGCAGCTTGGTCCCGGGGAACTACGAGCAGTACTTC. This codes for CASSLVPGNYEQYF. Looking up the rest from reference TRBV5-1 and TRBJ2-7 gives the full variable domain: KAGVTQTPRYLIKTRGQQVTLSCSPISGHRSVSWYQQTPGQGLQFLFEYFSETQRNKGNFPGRFSGRQFSNSRSEMNVSTLELGDSALYLCASSLVPGNYEQYFGPGTRLTVT.

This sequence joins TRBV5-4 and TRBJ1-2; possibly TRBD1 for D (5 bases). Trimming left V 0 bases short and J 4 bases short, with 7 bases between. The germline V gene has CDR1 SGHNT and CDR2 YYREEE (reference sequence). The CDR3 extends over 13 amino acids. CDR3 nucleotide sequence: TGTGCCAGCAGCTTGGGACAGCGCTATGGCTACACCTTC. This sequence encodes CASSLGQRYGYTF.

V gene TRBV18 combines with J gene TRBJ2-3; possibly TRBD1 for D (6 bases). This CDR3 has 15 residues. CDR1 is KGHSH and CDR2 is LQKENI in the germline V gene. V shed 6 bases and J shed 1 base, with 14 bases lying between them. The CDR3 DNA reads TGTGCCAGCTCTCTACAGGGTGGGGGCACAGATACGCAGTATTTT. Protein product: CASSLQGGGTDTQYF.

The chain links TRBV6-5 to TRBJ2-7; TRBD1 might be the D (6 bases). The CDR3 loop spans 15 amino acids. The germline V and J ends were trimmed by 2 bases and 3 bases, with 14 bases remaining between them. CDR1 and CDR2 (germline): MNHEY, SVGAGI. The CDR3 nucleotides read TGTGCCAGCAGTTACGGGCTCGTCAGGGGCTACGAGCAGTACTTC. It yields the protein CASSYGLVRGYEQYF.